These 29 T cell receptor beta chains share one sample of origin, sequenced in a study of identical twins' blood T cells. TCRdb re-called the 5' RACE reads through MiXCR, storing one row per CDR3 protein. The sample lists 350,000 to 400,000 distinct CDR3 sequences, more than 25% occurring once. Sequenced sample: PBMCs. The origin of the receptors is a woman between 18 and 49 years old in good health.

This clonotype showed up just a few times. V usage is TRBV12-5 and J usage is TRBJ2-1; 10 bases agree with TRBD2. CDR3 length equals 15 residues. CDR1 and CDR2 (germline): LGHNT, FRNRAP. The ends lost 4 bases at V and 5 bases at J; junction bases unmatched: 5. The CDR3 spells CASGSQRGGHNEQFF. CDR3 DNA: TGTGCTAGTGGTTCCCAGCGGGGGGGCCACAATGAGCAGTTCTTC.

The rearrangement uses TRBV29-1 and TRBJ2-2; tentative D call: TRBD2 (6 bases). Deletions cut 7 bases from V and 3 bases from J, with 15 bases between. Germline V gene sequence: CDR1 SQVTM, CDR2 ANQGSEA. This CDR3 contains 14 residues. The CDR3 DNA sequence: TGCAGCGCCGTAGAACGGAGGGACACCGGGGAGCTGTTTTTT. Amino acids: CSAVERRDTGELFF.

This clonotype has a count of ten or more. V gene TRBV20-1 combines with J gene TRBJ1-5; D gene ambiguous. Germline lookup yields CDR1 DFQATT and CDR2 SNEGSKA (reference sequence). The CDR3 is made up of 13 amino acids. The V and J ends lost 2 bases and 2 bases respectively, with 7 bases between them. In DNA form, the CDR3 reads TGCAGTGCTAGAACGGCAGGCAATCAGCCCCAGCATTTT. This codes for CSARTAGNQPQHF.

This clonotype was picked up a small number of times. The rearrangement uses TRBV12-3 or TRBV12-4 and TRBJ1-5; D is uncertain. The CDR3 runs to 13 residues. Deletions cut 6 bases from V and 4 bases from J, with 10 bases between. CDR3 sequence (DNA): TGTGCCAGCAGACCCCACGGGAATCAGCCCCAGCATTTT. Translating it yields CASRPHGNQPQHF.

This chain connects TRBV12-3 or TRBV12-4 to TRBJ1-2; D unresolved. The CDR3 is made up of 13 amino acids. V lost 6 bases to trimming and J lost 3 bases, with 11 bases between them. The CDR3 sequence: CASSQTGDYGYTF. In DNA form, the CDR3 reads TGTGCCAGCAGCCAAACCGGGGACTATGGCTACACCTTC.

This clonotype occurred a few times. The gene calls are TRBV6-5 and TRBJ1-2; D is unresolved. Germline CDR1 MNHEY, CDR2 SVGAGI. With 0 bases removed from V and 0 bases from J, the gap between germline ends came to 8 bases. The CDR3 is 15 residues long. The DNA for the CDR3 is TGTGCCAGCAGTTACTCCTCCAGAACTAACTATGGCTACACCTTC. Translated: CASSYSSRTNYGYTF.

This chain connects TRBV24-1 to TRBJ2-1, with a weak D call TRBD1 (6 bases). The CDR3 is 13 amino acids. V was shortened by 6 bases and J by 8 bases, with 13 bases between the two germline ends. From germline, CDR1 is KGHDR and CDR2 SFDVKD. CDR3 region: CATSLTGWDEQFF. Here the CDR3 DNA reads TGTGCCACCAGTTTGACAGGCTGGGATGAGCAGTTCTTC.

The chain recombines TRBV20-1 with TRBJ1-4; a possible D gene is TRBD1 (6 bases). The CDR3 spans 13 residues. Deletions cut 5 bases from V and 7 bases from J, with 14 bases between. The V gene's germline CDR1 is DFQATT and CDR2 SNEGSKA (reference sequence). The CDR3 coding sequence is TGCAGTGCTGCCTTTCGGGGGGCTGAAAAACTGTTTTTT. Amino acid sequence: CSAAFRGAEKLFF.

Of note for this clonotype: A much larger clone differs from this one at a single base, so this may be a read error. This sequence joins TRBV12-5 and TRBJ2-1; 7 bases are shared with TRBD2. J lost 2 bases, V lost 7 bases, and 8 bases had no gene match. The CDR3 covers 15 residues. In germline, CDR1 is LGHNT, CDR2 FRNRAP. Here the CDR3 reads CASDPGLVTYNEQFF. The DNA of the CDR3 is TGTGCTAGTGACCCAGGACTAGTCACCTACAATGAGCAGTTCTTC.

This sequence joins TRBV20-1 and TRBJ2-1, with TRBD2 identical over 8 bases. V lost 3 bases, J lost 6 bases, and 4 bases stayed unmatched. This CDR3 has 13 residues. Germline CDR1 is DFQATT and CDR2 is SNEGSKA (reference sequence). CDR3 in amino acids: CSASPGGGNEQFF. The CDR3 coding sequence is TGCAGTGCTAGCCCGGGGGGGGGCAATGAGCAGTTCTTC.

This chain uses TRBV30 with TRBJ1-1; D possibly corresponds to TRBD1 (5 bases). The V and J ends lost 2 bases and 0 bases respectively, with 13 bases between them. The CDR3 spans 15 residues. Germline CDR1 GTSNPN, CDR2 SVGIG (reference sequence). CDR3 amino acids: CAWSKIQGLNTEAFF. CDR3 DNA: TGTGCCTGGAGTAAAATCCAGGGCCTGAACACTGAAGCTTTCTTT.

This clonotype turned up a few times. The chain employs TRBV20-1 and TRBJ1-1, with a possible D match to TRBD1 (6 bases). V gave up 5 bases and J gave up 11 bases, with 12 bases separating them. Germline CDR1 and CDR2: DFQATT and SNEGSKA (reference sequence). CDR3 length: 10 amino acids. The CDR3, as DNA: TGCAGTGCTCAGGGGCAGATGGCTTTCTTT. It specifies CSAQGQMAFF.

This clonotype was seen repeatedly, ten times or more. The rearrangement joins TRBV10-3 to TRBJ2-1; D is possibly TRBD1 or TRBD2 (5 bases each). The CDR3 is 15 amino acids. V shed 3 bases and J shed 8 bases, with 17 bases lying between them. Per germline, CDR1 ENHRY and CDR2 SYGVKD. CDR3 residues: CAISESGPLRDEQFF. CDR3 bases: TGTGCCATCAGTGAATCGGGGCCACTTAGGGATGAGCAGTTCTTC.

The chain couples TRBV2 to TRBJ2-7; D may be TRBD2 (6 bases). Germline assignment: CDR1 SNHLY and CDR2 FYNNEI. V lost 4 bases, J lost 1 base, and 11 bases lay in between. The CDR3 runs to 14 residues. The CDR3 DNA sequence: TGTGCCAGCAGTGGTGGGAGGAATTCCTACGAGCAGTACTTC. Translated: CASSGGRNSYEQYF.

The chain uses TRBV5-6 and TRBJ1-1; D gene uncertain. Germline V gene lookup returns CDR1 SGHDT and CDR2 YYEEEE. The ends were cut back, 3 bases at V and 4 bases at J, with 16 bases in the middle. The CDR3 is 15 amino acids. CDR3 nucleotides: TGTGCCAGCAGCTCCCTGCCCACATCCGGCACTGAAGCTTTCTTT. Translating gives CASSSLPTSGTEAFF.

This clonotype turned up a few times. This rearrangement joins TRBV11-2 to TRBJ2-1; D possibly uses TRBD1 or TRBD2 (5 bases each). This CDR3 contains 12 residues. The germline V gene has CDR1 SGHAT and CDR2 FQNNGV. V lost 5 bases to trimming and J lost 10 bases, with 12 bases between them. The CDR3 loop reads CASSSGGKEQFF. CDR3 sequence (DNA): TGTGCCAGCAGCAGTGGGGGAAAGGAGCAGTTCTTC.

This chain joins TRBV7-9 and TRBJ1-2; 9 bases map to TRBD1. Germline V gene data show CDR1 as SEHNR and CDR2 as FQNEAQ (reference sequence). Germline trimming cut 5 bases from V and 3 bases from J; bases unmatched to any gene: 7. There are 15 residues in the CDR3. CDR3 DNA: TGTGCCAGCAGCAGTGGGACAGGGCCATACTATGGCTACACCTTC. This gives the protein CASSSGTGPYYGYTF.

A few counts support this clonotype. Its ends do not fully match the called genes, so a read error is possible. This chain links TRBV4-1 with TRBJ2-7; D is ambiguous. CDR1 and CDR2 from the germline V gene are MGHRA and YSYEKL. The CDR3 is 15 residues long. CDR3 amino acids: CVSSQDRTATYEQYF. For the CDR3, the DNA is TGCGTCAGCAGCCAAGATAGAACCGCCACCTACGAGCAGTACTTC.

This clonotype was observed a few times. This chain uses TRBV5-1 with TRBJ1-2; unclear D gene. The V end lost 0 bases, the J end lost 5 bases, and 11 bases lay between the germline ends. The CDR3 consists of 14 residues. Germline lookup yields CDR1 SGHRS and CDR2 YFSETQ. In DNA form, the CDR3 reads TGCGCCAGCAGCTTGGGGGATAGAGCGTATGGCTACACCTTC. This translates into CASSLGDRAYGYTF.

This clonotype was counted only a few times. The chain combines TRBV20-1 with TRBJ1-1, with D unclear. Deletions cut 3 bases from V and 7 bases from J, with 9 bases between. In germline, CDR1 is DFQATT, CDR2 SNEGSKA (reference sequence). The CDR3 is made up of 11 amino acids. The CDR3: CSARAVGEAFF. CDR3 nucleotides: TGCAGTGCTAGGGCAGTAGGTGAAGCTTTCTTT.

CDR3 coding DNA: TGTGCCAGCAACCGGGGATGGCACAATGAGCAGTTCTTC. It specifies CASNRGWHNEQFF. The chain has TRBV14 and TRBJ2-1; perhaps TRBD2 as D (5 bases). V was clipped by 7 bases and J by 5 bases, with 12 bases between them. Germline CDR1 SGHDN, CDR2 FVKESK. The CDR3 runs 13 residues.

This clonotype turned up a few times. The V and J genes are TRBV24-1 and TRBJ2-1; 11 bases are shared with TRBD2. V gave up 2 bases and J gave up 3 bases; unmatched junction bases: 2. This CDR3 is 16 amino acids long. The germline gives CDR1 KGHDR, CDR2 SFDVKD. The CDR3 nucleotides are TGTGCCACCAGTGATTCCGGACTAGCGGGCTACAATGAGCAGTTCTTC. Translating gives CATSDSGLAGYNEQFF.

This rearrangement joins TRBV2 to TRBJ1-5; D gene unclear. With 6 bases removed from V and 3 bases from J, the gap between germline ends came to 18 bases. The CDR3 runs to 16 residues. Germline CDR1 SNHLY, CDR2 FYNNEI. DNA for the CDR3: TGTGCCAGCAGCCTCGGTCTCGGGCTCGACAATCAGCCCCAGCATTTT. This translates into CASSLGLGLDNQPQHF.

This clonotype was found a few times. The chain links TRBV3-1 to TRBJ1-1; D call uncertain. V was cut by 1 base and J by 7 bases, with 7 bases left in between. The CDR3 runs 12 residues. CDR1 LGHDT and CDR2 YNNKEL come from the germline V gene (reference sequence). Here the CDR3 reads CASSQGSGEAFF. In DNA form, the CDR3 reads TGTGCCAGCAGCCAAGGGTCAGGTGAAGCTTTCTTT. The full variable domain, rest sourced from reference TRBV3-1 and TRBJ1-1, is DTAVSQTPKYLVTQMGNDKSIKCEQNLGHDTMYWYKQDSKKFLKIMFSYNNKELIINETVPNRFSPKSPDKAHLNLHINSLELGDSAVYFCASSQGSGEAFFGQGTRLTVV.

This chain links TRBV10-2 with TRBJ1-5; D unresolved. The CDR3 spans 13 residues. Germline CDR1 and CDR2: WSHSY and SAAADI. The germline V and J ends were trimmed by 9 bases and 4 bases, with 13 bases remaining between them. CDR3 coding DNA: TGCGCCAGTGGCCTCAACCCAAATCAGCCCCAGCATTTT. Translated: CASGLNPNQPQHF.

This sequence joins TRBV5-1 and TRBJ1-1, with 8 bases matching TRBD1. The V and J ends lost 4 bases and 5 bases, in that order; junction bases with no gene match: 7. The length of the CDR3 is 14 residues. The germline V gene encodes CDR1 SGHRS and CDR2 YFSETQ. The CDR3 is CASSTRQGLTEAFF. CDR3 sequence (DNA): TGCGCCAGCAGCACCCGACAGGGGTTGACTGAAGCTTTCTTT.

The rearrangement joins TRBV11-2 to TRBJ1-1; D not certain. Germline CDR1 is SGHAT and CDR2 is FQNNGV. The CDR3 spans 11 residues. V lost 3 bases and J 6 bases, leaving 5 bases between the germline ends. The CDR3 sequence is CASSLPAEAFF. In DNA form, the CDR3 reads TGTGCCAGCAGCTTGCCGGCTGAAGCTTTCTTT.

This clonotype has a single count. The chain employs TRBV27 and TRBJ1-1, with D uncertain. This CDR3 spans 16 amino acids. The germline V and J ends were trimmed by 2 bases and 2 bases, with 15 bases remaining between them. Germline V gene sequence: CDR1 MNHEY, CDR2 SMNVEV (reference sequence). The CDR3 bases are TGTGCCAGCAGTTTAAGCCCACCGCTGAGAAACACTGAAGCTTTCTTT. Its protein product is CASSLSPPLRNTEAFF.

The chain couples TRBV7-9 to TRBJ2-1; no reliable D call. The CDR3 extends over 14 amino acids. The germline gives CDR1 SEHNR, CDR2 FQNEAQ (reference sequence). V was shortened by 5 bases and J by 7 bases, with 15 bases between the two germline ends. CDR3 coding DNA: TGTGCCAGCAGCCCCGAGATTTGGCTGAATGAGCAGTTCTTC. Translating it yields CASSPEIWLNEQFF.